The source of this T cell receptor (beta chain) is a study of T cells in Graves' hyperthyroidism and ophthalmopathy. On the study more broadly: Initial diagnosis, before any treatment, was when peripheral blood was collected. Study outcomes and limitations: It was a median approximately 7.1 months before onset that the model predicted ophthalmopathy.

RNA transcripts served as the template for amplifying TCR beta CDR3 regions. HTBI primers drove first-round RT-PCR of the TCR CDR3. Each CDR3 protein is one row after TCRdb ran MiXCR on the multiplex PCR reads. In the table there are more than 550,000 distinct CDR3 sequences, about 18% of which are singletons. Details on this clonotype: Its antigen is not identified.

The clonotype originates from a man over 45 with Graves' hyperthyroidism. Sequencing used blood.

CDR3 nucleotides: TGTGCCAGCAGCTTACCCGGGAGGACCTCCTACGAGCAGTACTTC. Translation gives CASSLPGRTSYEQYF. The chain employs TRBV7-9 and TRBJ2-7; 7 bases map to TRBD2. The germline CDR1 and CDR2 sequences are SEHNR and FQNEAQ (reference sequence). After removal of 2 bases from V and 0 bases from J, the junction contained 4 bases not matched to a gene. This CDR3 has 15 residues.